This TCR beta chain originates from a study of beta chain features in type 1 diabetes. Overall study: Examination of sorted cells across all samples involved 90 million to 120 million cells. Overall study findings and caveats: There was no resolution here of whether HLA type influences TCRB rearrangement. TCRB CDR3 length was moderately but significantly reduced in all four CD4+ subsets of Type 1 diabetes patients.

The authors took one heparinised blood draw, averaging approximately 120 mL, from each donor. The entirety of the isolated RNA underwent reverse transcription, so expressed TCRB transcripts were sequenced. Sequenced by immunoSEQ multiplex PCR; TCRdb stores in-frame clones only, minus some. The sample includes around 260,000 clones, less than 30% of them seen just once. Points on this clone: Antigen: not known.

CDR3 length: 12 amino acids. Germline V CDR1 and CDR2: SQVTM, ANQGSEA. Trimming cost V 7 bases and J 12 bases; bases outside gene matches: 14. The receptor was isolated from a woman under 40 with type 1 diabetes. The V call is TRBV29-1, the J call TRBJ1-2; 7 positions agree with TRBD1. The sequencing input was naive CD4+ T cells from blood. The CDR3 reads CSAGDSPMGDTF. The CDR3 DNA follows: TGCAGCGCTGGGGACAGTCCTATGGGCGACACCTTC.